The 7 T cell receptor beta chains below all came from one sample that was sequenced in a study of cytomegalovirus exposure and HLA in healthy donors. Amplification used 60 Vbeta primers and 13 Jbeta primers. Libraries were prepared by immunoSEQ multiplex PCR; TCRdb keeps only in-frame clonotypes and omits some of them. Across nearly 200,000 clones, the top ten clones capture roughly 0.7% of the sample. Material: PBMCs. All receptors come from a boy younger than 18 in good health and CMV-seronegative.

The rearrangement links TRBV7-8 to TRBJ2-5; TRBD1 agrees at 12 bases. V gave up 1 base and J gave up 0 bases; unmatched junction bases: 3. This CDR3 spans 17 amino acids. Germline CDR1 SGHVS, CDR2 FQNEAQ. CDR3 bases: TGTGCCAGCAGCTTAGTGGGGGACAGGGGGCACCAAGAGACCCAGTACTTC. This gives the protein CASSLVGDRGHQETQYF.

Comments on this clone: Its ends do not fully match the called genes, so a read error is possible. The chain employs TRBV7-8 and TRBJ2-7; tentatively, D is TRBD2 (5 bases). Germline V gene data show CDR1 as SGHVS and CDR2 as FQNEAQ. This CDR3 has 14 amino acids. The CDR3 loop is CASSLGRHDYGQYF. The CDR3 DNA is TGTGCCAGCAGCTTAGGAAGACACGACTACGGGCAGTACTTC.

The chain couples TRBV28 to TRBJ1-3; D might be TRBD1 (5 bases). CDR3 length: 14 residues. The V end lost 5 bases, the J end lost 3 bases, and 11 bases lay between the germline ends. The V gene's germline CDR1 is MDHEN and CDR2 SYDVKM. The CDR3 is CASSTGEDGNTIYF. CDR3 in DNA: TGTGCCAGCAGTACGGGGGAGGATGGAAACACCATATATTTT.

The genes are TRBV5-5 and TRBJ1-5, with D unclear. The germline CDR1 and CDR2 sequences are SGHKS and YYEKEE (reference sequence). The CDR3 runs to 14 residues. Trimming shortened V by 7 bases and J by 0 bases, and 11 bases separated the two germline ends. The CDR3 loop reads CASPLADSNQPQHF. CDR3 in DNA: TGTGCCAGCCCCCTTGCAGATAGCAATCAGCCCCAGCATTTT. Full variable domain (rest looked up from reference TRBV5-5 and TRBJ1-5): DAGVTQSPTHLIKTRGQQVTLRCSPISGHKSVSWYQQVLGQGPQFIFQYYEKEERGRGNFPDRFSARQFPNYSSELNVNALLLGDSALYLCASPLADSNQPQHFGDGTRLSIL.

This chain links TRBV30 with TRBJ1-1; D unresolved. The CDR3 is made up of 11 amino acids. The V end was cut by 4 bases, the J end by 11 bases, with 14 bases between. CDR1 GTSNPN and CDR2 SVGIG come from the germline V gene (reference sequence). CDR3 nucleotides: TGTGCCTGGACTGGAGGCCTCTCCGCTTTCTTT. It specifies CAWTGGLSAFF.

CDR3 sequence: CASRVSGQYTGELFF. The CDR3 bases are TGTGCCAGCAGGGTGAGTGGACAGTACACCGGGGAGCTGTTTTTT. The rearrangement links TRBV5-5 to TRBJ2-2, with TRBD1 as a possible D gene (6 bases). The CDR3 consists of 15 residues. The germline V gene has CDR1 SGHKS and CDR2 YYEKEE (reference sequence). Between the trimmed V and J ends, which lost 5 bases and 3 bases, there was a span of 14 bases.

The chain combines TRBV6-5 with TRBJ1-4, with a possible D match to TRBD1 (5 bases). This CDR3 is 14 amino acids long. CDR1 is MNHEY, CDR2 SVGAGI, per germline. Trimming left V 2 bases short and J 7 bases short, with 11 bases between. The CDR3 spells CASSYGGTTEKLFF. The DNA of the CDR3 is TGTGCCAGCAGTTACGGGGGGACGACTGAAAAACTGTTTTTT.